This record looks at one T cell receptor (beta chain) sequence and its context. Time point here: newly diagnosed GD, antithyroid drugs for less than 3 months. PBMC-derived RNA was used for the TCR library. The data are from a study of regulatory T cells in long-lasting Graves disease. Combining iRepertoire HTBI primers with Arm-PCR of CDR3 regions, the authors built TCR beta libraries. TCRdb used MiXCR to reprocess the multiplex PCR reads, holding one entry per CDR3 protein. Of 600,000 to 650,000 distinct CDR3 sequences in the sample, 15% to 20% were seen once. The CDR3 is made up of 15 amino acids. V gave up 4 bases and J gave up 8 bases, with 17 bases separating them. CDR1 is SGHTA and CDR2 is FQGTGA in the germline V gene. These data also formed part of another study, on T cells in Graves' hyperthyroidism and ophthalmopathy. As that report states: Carried out on the TCR CDR3, a first-round RT-PCR used the HTBI primer set.

The source material was peripheral blood mononuclear cells (PBMCs), sampled at new diagnosis, from a patient treated with antithyroid drugs. The source is a woman aged 25 to 39 with Graves disease. The chain links TRBV7-3 to TRBJ1-4; D possibly corresponds to TRBD1 (6 bases). The CDR3 region is CASSSGSSGGEKLFF. The CDR3 coding sequence is TGTGCCAGCAGCTCCGGGTCCTCTGGGGGCGAAAAACTGTTTTTT.